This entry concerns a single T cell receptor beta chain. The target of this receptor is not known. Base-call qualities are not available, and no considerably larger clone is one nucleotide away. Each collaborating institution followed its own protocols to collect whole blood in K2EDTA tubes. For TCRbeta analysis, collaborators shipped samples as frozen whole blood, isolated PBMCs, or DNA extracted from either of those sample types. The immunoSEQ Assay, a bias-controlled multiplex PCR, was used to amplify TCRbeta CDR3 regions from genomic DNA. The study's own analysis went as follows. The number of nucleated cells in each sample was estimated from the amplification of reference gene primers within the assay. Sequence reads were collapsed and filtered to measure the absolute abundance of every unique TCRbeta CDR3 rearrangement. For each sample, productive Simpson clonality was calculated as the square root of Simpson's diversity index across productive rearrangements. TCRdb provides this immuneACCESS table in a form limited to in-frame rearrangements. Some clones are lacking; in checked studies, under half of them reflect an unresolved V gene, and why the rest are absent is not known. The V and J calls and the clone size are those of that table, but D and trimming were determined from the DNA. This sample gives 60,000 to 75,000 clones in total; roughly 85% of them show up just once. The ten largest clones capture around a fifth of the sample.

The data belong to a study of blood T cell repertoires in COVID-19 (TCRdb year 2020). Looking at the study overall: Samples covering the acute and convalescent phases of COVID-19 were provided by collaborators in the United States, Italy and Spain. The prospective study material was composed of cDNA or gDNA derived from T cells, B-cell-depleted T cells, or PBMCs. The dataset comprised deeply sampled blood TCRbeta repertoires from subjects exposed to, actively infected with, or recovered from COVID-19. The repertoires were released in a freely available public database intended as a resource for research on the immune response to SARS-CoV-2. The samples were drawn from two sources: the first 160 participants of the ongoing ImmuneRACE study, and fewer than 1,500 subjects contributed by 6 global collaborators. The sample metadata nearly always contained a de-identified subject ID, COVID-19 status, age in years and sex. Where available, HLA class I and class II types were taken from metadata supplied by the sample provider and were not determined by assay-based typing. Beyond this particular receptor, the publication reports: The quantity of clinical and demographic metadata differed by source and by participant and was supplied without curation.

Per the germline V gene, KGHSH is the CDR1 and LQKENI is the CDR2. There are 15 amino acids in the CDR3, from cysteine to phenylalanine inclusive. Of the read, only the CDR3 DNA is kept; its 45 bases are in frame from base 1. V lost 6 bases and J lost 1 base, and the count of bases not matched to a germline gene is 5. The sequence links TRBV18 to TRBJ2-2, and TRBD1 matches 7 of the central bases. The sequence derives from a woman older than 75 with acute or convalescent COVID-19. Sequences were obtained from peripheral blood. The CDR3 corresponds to CASSPGQRNTGELFF. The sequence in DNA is TGTGCCAGCTCGCCGGGACAGAGGAACACCGGGGAGCTGTTTTTT.